The 16 T cell receptor beta chains reported below all come from one sample, sequenced in a study of Graves' ophthalmopathy and Graves' hyperthyroidism. Amplified material comprised TCR beta CDR3 regions derived from RNA transcripts. RT-PCR in the first round used HTBI primers; a second-round multiplex PCR followed. Via MiXCR, TCRdb re-called the multiplex PCR reads, giving one row per CDR3 protein. In the table there are a few hundred thousand distinct CDR3 sequences, 15% to 20% of which are singletons. The specimen was peripheral blood. The receptor set was obtained from an adult woman with stable Graves' hyperthyroidism.

This clonotype was counted ten times or more. This sequence joins TRBV6-1 and TRBJ2-2; D is unclear. Trimming removed 7 bases at V and 5 bases at J, with 14 bases between. Germline V gives CDR1 MNHNS, CDR2 SASEGT. The CDR3 contains 14 residues. The CDR3 reads CASTDSYSTGELFF. The CDR3 bases are TGTGCCAGCACCGATTCCTATAGTACCGGGGAGCTGTTTTTT.

This clonotype was counted at least ten times. J is TRBJ2-5 and V is TRBV30; D could derive from TRBD1 or TRBD2 (6 bases each). Germline CDR1 and CDR2: GTSNPN and SVGIG (reference sequence). This CDR3 contains 12 residues. Trimming shortened V by 3 bases and J by 4 bases, and 9 bases separated the two germline ends. CDR3 bases: TGTGCCTGGAGAGGGGGAGGAGAGACCCAGTACTTC. Translated, it gives CAWRGGGETQYF.

This clonotype showed up many times. The J gene is TRBJ2-7, the V gene TRBV6-2 or TRBV6-3; D may be TRBD1 or TRBD2 (5 bases each). The V gene's germline CDR1 is MNHEY and CDR2 SVGEGT. The CDR3 consists of 16 residues. V was pared by 6 bases and J by 2 bases, with 20 bases between. This chain's CDR3 is CASSEAGTRLAYEQYF. CDR3 in DNA: TGTGCCAGCAGCGAGGCCGGGACCCGGCTAGCCTACGAGCAGTACTTC.

This clonotype was seen ten or more times. The chain joins TRBV25-1 to TRBJ2-7; D is unclear. V lost 2 bases and J lost 0, with 14 bases in between. This CDR3 is 16 amino acids long. The germline gives CDR1 MGHDK, CDR2 SYGVNS. The CDR3 DNA sequence: TGTGCCAGCAGTGAAGGTTTCGGAGAGAGCTCCTACGAGCAGTACTTC. Protein sequence: CASSEGFGESSYEQYF.

The chain links TRBV19 to TRBJ2-7; D is possibly TRBD1 (5 bases). Germline loops: CDR1 LNHDA, CDR2 SQIVND (reference sequence). The CDR3 sequence is 14 residues long. Trimming shortened V by 8 bases and J by 7 bases, and 21 bases separated the two germline ends. The CDR3 bases are TGTGCCAGTGCGACATTTGGGGCGCCGCAGGAGCAGTACTTC. Its protein is CASATFGAPQEQYF.

At least ten counts were recorded for this clonotype. This chain connects TRBV14 to TRBJ2-7, with no clear D. This CDR3 is 12 amino acids long. Trimming cost V 5 bases and J 3 bases, with 8 bases left between them. Germline CDR1 SGHDN, CDR2 FVKESK. The CDR3 DNA reads as TGTGCCAGCAGCACTTGGCGCTACGAGCAGTACTTC. Its protein product is CASSTWRYEQYF.

About this clonotype itself: This may stem from a read error, because a much larger clone lies one nucleotide away. The chain couples TRBV28 to TRBJ1-6; tentatively, D is TRBD1 (6 bases). The CDR3 extends over 17 amino acids. The germline V gene encodes CDR1 MDHEN and CDR2 SYDVKM. CDR3 amino acids: CASSLFTFTGLSSHLHF. The CDR3 DNA reads as TGTGCCAGCAGTTTATTCACCTTTACAGGGTTATCGTCACACCTCCACTTT.

This clonotype showed up just a few times. The J gene is TRBJ2-2, the V gene TRBV5-1, with D unresolved. V was shortened by 4 bases and J by 4 bases, with 8 bases between the two germline ends. The CDR3 spans 13 residues. CDR1 and CDR2 (germline): SGHRS, YFSETQ. This CDR3 is CASSKDGTGELFF. CDR3 DNA: TGCGCCAGCAGCAAGGATGGCACCGGGGAGCTGTTTTTT.

This clonotype appeared many times. The chain is built from TRBV12-3 or TRBV12-4 and TRBJ1-2; 11 positions agree with TRBD1. Germline trimming cut 6 bases from V and 7 bases from J; bases unmatched to any gene: 16. The CDR3 extends over 17 amino acids. The CDR3, as DNA: TGTGCCAGCAGGTCGTCCGGGACAGGGGGTTCTTGGCCTGGCTACACCTTC. Its protein is CASRSSGTGGSWPGYTF.

In its sample, this clonotype was seen a few times. The rearrangement links TRBV5-1 to TRBJ2-5; tentatively, D is TRBD1 (5 bases). The CDR3 has 16 amino acids. V lost 2 bases to trimming and J lost 5 bases, with 19 bases between them. Germline V CDR1 and CDR2: SGHRS, YFSETQ. The CDR3 here is CASSLVEGAQGETQYF. As DNA, the CDR3 is TGCGCCAGCAGCTTAGTAGAAGGGGCCCAAGGCGAGACCCAGTACTTC.

This clonotype was seen many times. V and J are TRBV7-2 and TRBJ1-1; TRBD1 matches 7 bases. Germline CDR1 is SGHTA and CDR2 is FQGNSA. This CDR3 spans 15 amino acids. The J segment lost 5 bases and the V segment lost 3 bases, leaving 9 bases of the junction unmatched. CDR3 coding DNA: TGTGCCAGCAGCTTGAGTGGACAGGCGGGGACTGAAGCTTTCTTT. The encoded protein is CASSLSGQAGTEAFF.

This clonotype was seen only a few times. A read error may explain this, as a much larger clone is one base away. The rearrangement uses TRBV7-9 and TRBJ2-4; the D is unclear. Germline CDR1 SEHNR, CDR2 FQNEAQ (reference sequence). V lost 5 bases, J lost 0 bases, and 11 bases lay in between. This CDR3 region has 15 residues. The CDR3 region is CASSALPLAKNIQYF. The DNA for the CDR3 is TGTGCCAGCAGCGCTCTACCTCTAGCCAAAAACATTCAGTACTTC.

This clonotype occurred many times. V gene TRBV20-1 combines with J gene TRBJ2-7; D is possibly TRBD2 (5 bases). CDR1 and CDR2 (germline): DFQATT, SNEGSKA (reference sequence). V shed 1 base and J shed 4 bases, with 11 bases lying between them. CDR3 size: 13 residues. CDR3 DNA sequence: TGCAGTGCTAGAGTTGATCGGGGATACGAGCAGTACTTC. This sequence encodes CSARVDRGYEQYF.

This rearrangement joins TRBV24-1 to TRBJ2-2; D not resolved. Trimming removed 0 bases at V and 6 bases at J, with 13 bases between. CDR3 length equals 16 residues. In germline, CDR1 is KGHDR, CDR2 SFDVKD. CDR3 sequence reads: CATSDLTGVRSGELFF. In nucleotides, the CDR3 is TGTGCCACCAGTGATTTGACGGGTGTGCGATCCGGGGAGCTGTTTTTT.

The V call is TRBV12-3 or TRBV12-4, the J call TRBJ2-7; TRBD2 aligns across 8 bases. The CDR3 contains 14 residues. Germline trimming cut 4 bases from V and 5 bases from J; bases unmatched to any gene: 7. CDR3 residues: CASSYSGDRDEQYF. For the CDR3, the DNA is TGTGCCAGCAGTTATAGCGGGGATCGGGACGAGCAGTACTTC.

The sample holds many counts of this clonotype. The chain combines TRBV29-1 with TRBJ1-2; 7 bases are a match to TRBD1. This CDR3 is built from 17 residues. Germline-derived CDR1 and CDR2 are SQVTM and ANQGSEA. V trimming: 4 bases; J trimming: 4 bases; junction bases outside the gene matches: 18. CDR3 amino acids: CSVVVPGQSSGSYGYTF. DNA of the CDR3: TGCAGCGTTGTGGTCCCGGGACAGTCCTCGGGCTCCTATGGCTACACCTTC.